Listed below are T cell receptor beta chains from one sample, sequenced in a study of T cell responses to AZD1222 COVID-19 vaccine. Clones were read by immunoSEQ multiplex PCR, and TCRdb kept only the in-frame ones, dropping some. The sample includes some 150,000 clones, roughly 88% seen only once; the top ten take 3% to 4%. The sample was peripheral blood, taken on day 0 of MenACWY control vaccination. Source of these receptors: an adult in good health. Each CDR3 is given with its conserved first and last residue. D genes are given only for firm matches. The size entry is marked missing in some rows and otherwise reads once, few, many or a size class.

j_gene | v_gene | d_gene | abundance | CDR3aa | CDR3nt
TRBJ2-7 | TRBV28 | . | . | CASSQTPYSYEQYF | TGTGCCAGCAGTCAGACACCATACTCCTACGAGCAGTACTTC
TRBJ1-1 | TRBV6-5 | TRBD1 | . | CASSWTGPLNTEAFF | TGTGCCAGCAGCTGGACAGGGCCCTTGAACACTGAAGCTTTCTTT
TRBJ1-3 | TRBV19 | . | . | CASPPRDPSSGNTIYF | TGTGCCAGTCCCCCCCGGGACCCGAGCTCTGGAAACACCATATATTTT
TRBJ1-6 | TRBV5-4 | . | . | CASSSAEYNSPLHF | TGTGCCAGCAGCTCGGCAGAATATAATTCACCCCTCCACTTT
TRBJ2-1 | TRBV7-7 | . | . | CASSPQPGHGLEEQFF | TGTGCTAGCAGCCCACAGCCGGGACACGGACTAGAAGAGCAGTTCTTC
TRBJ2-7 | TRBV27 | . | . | CASIDAASYEQYF | TGTGCCAGCATTGATGCCGCCTCCTACGAGCAGTACTTC
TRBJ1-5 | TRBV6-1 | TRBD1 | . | CASSEALRDSWGNQPQHF | TGTGCCAGCAGTGAAGCGCTCCGGGACAGTTGGGGCAATCAGCCCCAGCATTTT
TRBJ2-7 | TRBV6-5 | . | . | CASSYSEGAYEQYF | TGTGCCAGCAGTTACTCGGAGGGGGCCTACGAGCAGTACTTC
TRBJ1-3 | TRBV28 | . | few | CASSLFHNSGNTIYF | TGTGCCAGCAGTTTATTTCATAACTCTGGAAACACCATATATTTT
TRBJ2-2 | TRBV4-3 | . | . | CASSQKRSRATNTGELFF | TGCGCCAGCAGCCAAAAAAGATCCAGGGCGACGAACACCGGGGAGCTGTTTTTT
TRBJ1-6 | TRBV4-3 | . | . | CASSQDSGGLGDSPLHF | TGCGCCAGCAGCCAAGATTCGGGTGGGCTGGGGGATTCACCCCTCCACTTT
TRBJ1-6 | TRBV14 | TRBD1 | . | CASRTGASYNSPLHF | TGTGCCAGCAGGACAGGGGCCTCCTATAATTCACCCCTCCACTTT
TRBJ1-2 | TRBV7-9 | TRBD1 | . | CASSLGQPGPSYTF | TGTGCCAGCAGCTTGGGACAGCCAGGACCCAGCTACACCTTC
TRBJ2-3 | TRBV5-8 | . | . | CASRSGDTQYF | TGTGCCAGCAGAAGCGGGGATACGCAGTATTTT
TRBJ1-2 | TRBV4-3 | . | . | CASSQGSGNYGYTF | TGCGCCAGCAGCCAAGGTTCGGGTAACTATGGCTACACCTTC
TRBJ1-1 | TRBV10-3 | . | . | CAISERGRENTEAFF | TGTGCCATCAGTGAGAGGGGCAGGGAGAACACTGAAGCTTTCTTT
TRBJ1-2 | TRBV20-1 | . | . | CSASDGVYGYTF | TGCAGTGCTAGTGACGGAGTCTATGGCTACACCTTC
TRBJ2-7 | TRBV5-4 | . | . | CASSLAPLSYEQYF | TGTGCCAGCAGCCTGGCCCCTCTCTCCTACGAGCAGTACTTC
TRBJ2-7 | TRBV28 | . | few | CASSLRANLYEQYF | TGTGCCAGCAGTTTGCGGGCGAACCTGTACGAGCAGTACTTC
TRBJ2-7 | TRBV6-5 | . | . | CASSLSTGYEQYF | TGTGCCAGCAGCCTATCGACAGGCTACGAGCAGTACTTC
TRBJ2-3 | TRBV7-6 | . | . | CASSLSAPTDTQYF | TGTGCCAGCAGCTTGAGCGCCCCCACAGATACGCAGTATTTT
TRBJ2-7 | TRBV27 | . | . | CASSFYTTSTYEQYF | TGTGCCAGCAGTTTTTACACCACCTCAACCTACGAGCAGTACTTC
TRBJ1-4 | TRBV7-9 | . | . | CASNSQGPNEKLFF | TGTGCCAGCAACTCCCAGGGCCCTAATGAAAAACTGTTTTTT
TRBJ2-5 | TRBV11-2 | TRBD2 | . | CASNRLAGGETQYF | TGTGCCAGCAACAGACTAGCGGGAGGAGAGACCCAGTACTTC
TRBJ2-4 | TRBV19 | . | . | CARGVPDIQYF | TGTGCCAGGGGGGTGCCCGACATTCAGTACTTC
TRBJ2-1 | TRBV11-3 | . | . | CASSFFDGEQFF | TGTGCCAGCAGCTTCTTCGACGGTGAGCAGTTCTTC
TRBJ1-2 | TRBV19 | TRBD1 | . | CASSAGGRSGYTF | TGTGCCAGTAGTGCAGGGGGCCGGAGTGGCTACACCTTC
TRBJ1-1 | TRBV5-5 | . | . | CASSLGRERNTEAFF | TGTGCCAGCAGCTTGGGGAGAGAAAGGAACACTGAAGCTTTCTTT
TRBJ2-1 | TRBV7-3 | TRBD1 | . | CASSLEGQGTNEQFF | TGTGCCAGCAGCTTAGAGGGACAGGGAACGAATGAGCAGTTCTTC
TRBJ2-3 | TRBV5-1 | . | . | CASSLATTAILNTQYF | TGCGCCAGCAGCTTGGCCACAACAGCCATCCTGAATACGCAGTATTTT
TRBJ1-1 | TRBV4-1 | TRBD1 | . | CASSHAKTGKDTEAFF | TGCGCCAGCAGCCACGCCAAGACAGGGAAGGACACTGAAGCTTTCTTT
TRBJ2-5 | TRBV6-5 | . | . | CASSYSGQQETQYF | TGTGCCAGCAGTTACTCAGGACAGCAAGAGACCCAGTACTTC
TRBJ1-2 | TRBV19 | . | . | CASSIDAEAYGYTF | TGTGCCAGTAGTATAGACGCAGAGGCCTATGGCTACACCTTC
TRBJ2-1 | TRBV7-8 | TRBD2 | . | CASSLPPAGGYNEQFF | TGTGCCAGCAGCCTACCTCCTGCGGGAGGCTACAATGAGCAGTTCTTC
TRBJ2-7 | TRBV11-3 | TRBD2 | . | CASSLEGTSAFYEQYF | TGTGCCAGCAGCTTAGAGGGAACTAGCGCTTTCTACGAGCAGTACTTC
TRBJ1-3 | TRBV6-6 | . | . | CASTLDSNSGNTIYF | TGTGCCAGTACTCTGGACAGTAACTCTGGAAACACCATATATTTT
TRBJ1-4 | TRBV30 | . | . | CAWREGRNEKLFF | TGTGCCTGGAGGGAAGGGCGGAATGAAAAACTGTTTTTT
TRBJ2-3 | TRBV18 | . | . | CASSPYTDTQYF | TGTGCCAGCTCACCTTACACAGATACGCAGTATTTT
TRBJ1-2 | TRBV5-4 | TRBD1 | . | CASRFPGQDTNYGYTF | TGTGCCAGCAGATTCCCTGGACAGGATACTAACTATGGCTACACCTTC
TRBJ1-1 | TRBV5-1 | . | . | CASSEYRDNTEAFF | TGCGCCAGCAGCGAATACAGGGATAACACTGAAGCTTTCTTT
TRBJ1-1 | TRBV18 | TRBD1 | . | CASSLRQGEAFF | TGTGCCAGCTCATTAAGACAGGGTGAAGCTTTCTTT
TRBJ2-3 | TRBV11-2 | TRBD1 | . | CASSPAGQGTQYF | TGTGCCAGCAGCCCGGCCGGACAGGGGACGCAGTATTTT
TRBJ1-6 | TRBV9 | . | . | CASSLTPRDPNSPLHF | TGTGCCAGCAGTCTAACCCCCAGGGACCCTAATTCACCCCTCCACTTT
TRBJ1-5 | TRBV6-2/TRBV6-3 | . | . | CASSYVRVSNQPQHF | TGTGCCAGCAGTTACGTCCGGGTTAGCAATCAGCCCCAGCATTTT
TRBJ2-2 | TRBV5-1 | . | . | CASQSQGVIPGELFF | TGCGCCAGCCAGAGCCAGGGTGTTATCCCCGGGGAGCTGTTTTTT
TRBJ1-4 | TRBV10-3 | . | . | CAISAGGTSREKLFF | TGTGCCATCAGTGCAGGAGGGACGTCGAGGGAAAAACTGTTTTTT
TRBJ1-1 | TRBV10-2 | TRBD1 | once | CASSLHEGGRTEAFF | TGCGCCTCCTCCCTCCATGAAGGGGGCAGAACTGAAGCTTTCTTT
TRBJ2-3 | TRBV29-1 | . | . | CSVRPDSTDTQYF | TGCAGCGTTCGACCCGATAGCACAGATACGCAGTATTTT
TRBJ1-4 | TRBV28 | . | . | CASRDWTSKDEKLFF | TGTGCCAGCAGGGATTGGACAAGTAAGGATGAAAAACTGTTTTTT
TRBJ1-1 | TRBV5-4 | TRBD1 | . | CASSRTGNTEAFF | TGTGCCAGCAGTCGGACAGGGAACACTGAAGCTTTCTTT
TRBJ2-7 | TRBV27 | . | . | CASSLMAVNDLSYEQYF | TGTGCCAGCAGTTTAATGGCTGTAAACGACCTCTCCTACGAGCAGTACTTC
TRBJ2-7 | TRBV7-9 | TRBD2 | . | CASSTIGGGPYEQYF | TGTGCCAGCTCCACTATTGGCGGGGGGCCGTACGAGCAGTACTTC
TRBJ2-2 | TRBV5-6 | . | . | CASTRESNTGELFF | TGTGCCAGCACGCGAGAAAGCAACACCGGGGAGCTGTTTTTT
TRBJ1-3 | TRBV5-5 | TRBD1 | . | CASGTGIENTIYF | TGTGCCAGCGGGACAGGAATCGAAAACACCATATATTTT
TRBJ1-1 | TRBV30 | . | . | CALERNTEAFF | TGTGCGCTGGAGCGGAACACTGAAGCTTTCTTT
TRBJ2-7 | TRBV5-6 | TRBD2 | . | CASSLRSTGTSAYEQYF | TGTGCCAGCAGCTTGAGGAGCACCGGGACTAGCGCCTACGAGCAGTACTTC
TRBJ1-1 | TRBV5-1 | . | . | CASSFSGNTEAFF | TGCGCCAGCAGCTTTAGTGGAAACACTGAAGCTTTCTTT
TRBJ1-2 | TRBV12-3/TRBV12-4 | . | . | CASSLGGNYGYTF | TGTGCCAGCAGTTTAGGGGGAAACTATGGCTACACCTTC